This T cell receptor (beta chain) was observed in a study of cytomegalovirus exposure and HLA in healthy donors. Study-wide results and limits: Researchers reported that three CMV-associated chains were confirmed in vitro as CMV antigen-specific.

The germline V gene has CDR1 SGHRS and CDR2 YFSETQ. V was pared by 4 bases and J by 2 bases, with 6 bases of the junction left unmatched. This CDR3 has 15 amino acids. Concerning this clone: The target antigen is unknown.

Amplification used 60 Vbeta primers and 13 Jbeta primers. Method: immunoSEQ multiplex PCR; TCRdb's copy keeps in-frame clones and lacks some. Of about 160,000 clones in the sample, roughly 80% were seen once. The TCR sequence derives from a man younger than 40 in good health and CMV-seropositive. Source material: PBMCs. The chain combines TRBV5-1 with TRBJ2-7; TRBD1 matches at 10 bases. CDR3 DNA sequence: TGCGCCAGCAGCCCGGCGGGACAGGGGACCTACGAGCAGTACTTC. Translation: CASSPAGQGTYEQYF.